One T cell receptor (beta chain) is described in this entry. This entry comes from a study of cytomegalovirus exposure and HLA in healthy donors. Between the trimmed V and J ends, which lost 0 bases and 0 bases, there was a span of 9 bases. CDR3 size: 16 residues. Per the germline V gene, CDR1 is SGHTA and CDR2 is FQGNSA. The PCR was carried out with 60 Vbeta primers and 13 Jbeta primers. Assay: immunoSEQ multiplex PCR; the TCRdb copy retains only in-frame clones and omits some. The repertoire table contains nearly 200,000 clones. The V call is TRBV7-2, the J call TRBJ1-3, with D perhaps matching TRBD1 (5 bases). The sequence was obtained from a boy aged 5 to 17 in good health and CMV-seronegative. Sequencing was performed on PBMCs. Here the CDR3 DNA reads TGTGCCAGCAGCTTAGCCCCGGGGGTCTCTGGAAACACCATATATTTT. Translated: CASSLAPGVSGNTIYF. Together with reference TRBV7-2 and TRBJ1-3, the CDR3 gives the full variable domain: GAGVSQSPSNKVTEKGKDVELRCDPISGHTALYWYRQSLGQGLEFLIYFQGNSAPDKSGLPSDRFSAERTGGSVSTLTIQRTQQEDSAVYLCASSLAPGVSGNTIYFGEGSWLTVV.